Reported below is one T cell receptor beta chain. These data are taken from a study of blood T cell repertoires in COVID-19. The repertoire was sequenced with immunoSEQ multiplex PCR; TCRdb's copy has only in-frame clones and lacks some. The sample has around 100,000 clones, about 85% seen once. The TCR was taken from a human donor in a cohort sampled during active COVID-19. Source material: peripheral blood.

The CDR3 region has the DNA TGTGCCAGCTCACCAGGACTGCCTAGCACAGATACGCAGTATTTT. Translated, it gives CASSPGLPSTDTQYF. The chain recombines TRBV18 with TRBJ2-3; the D gene is possibly TRBD2 (5 bases). The CDR3 covers 15 residues. V lost 2 bases, J lost 0 bases, and 9 bases lay in between. CDR1 KGHSH and CDR2 LQKENI come from the germline V gene.